This record covers a single TCR beta chain. The target antigen is unknown. The Oncomine TCR Beta short-read assay sequenced DNA from cultured CD4+ T cells. TCRdb called the PCR reads again in MiXCR, with one record for every CDR3 protein. This sample yields around 10,000 distinct CDR3 sequences, of which 43% are seen a single time; roughly 20% belongs to the top ten. The V and J ends lost 5 bases and 4 bases, in that order; junction bases with no gene match: 5. CDR1 is SGHTA, CDR2 FQGNSA, per germline. This CDR3 has 14 amino acids. Treatment defined: approximately 9-day PBMC culture with coronavirus spike peptide pools or control peptides (ViraFEST assay). This sample was taken from a study of vaccination and CD4 T cells after COVID-19. Background on the study: The stimulus for the cells was overlapping spike peptides derived from SARS-CoV-2, HCoV-NL63, HCoV-OC43 and HCoV-229E.

Sample: CD4+ T cells from blood, cultured in vitro. The V gene is TRBV7-2, the J gene TRBJ2-5, with TRBD1 identical over 9 bases. The sequence derives from a human donor who had recovered from COVID-19. DNA of the CDR3: TGTGCCAGCAGCCCACAGGGGGCACGAGAGACCCAGTACTTC. It translates to CASSPQGARETQYF.